This T cell receptor beta chain is drawn from a study of CD4 T cells in Merkel cell carcinoma (dated by TCRdb to 2018 to 2020). For context, the study as a whole: In the three tumors, roughly 0.027-0.8% of tumor-infiltrating CD4+ T cells (median around 0.6%) were found to be dextramer-specific. Donors were drawn from a repository of over 1,300 Merkel cell carcinoma patients, some 90 of whom were screened for suitable HLA types.

Using an Aria II cell sorter, viable CD4+ cells that were dextramer-positive and negative for CD8, CD14 and CD19 were bulk-sorted and then flash frozen with no culture step. The donors were a few Merkel cell carcinoma patients who had fresh tumor material available. For each patient, a minimum of 3 million tumor digest cells were stained using a WEDLT209-228-PE dextramer together with CD4, CD8, CD14 and CD19 antibodies and a viability dye. TCR beta chains of dextramer-sorted WEDLT209-228-specific CD4+ T cells from Merkel cell carcinoma tumor digests were sequenced. Material from fresh tumors or punch biopsies was minced, digested with DNase, collagenase and hyaluronidase for around three hours at 37 degrees C, and then filtered and cryopreserved. The full study reports these points: A total of roughly 350 unique TRB amino acid sequences were identified across the three tumors, and the repertoires appeared diverse, with clonality of about 0.111-0.137. Most of the characterization of the WEDLT209-228 epitope was done in a single HLA context. A few dominant clonotypes appeared to be expanded, with roughly 6% to 12.5% of each sorted population being occupied by the top clonotype. Two patients shared two TRB sequences at the amino acid level but not at the nucleotide level, which suggests convergent recombination.

Receptor amplification or capture employed the immunoSEQ multiplex PCR assay. The commercial sequencing provider extracted genomic DNA from the sorted cells, and TRB CDR3 regions were then profiled at survey-level depth. In the authors' own workflow: TRB CDR3 sequences were counted as dextramer-positive clonotypes only if the sequences were detected at least twice. Using estimated genomes, clonality was calculated as 1 minus Shannon entropy normalized by log2 of the number of unique productive sequences. The source is immuneACCESS, and TCRdb retained only in-frame sequences with V and J called. Part of the clones is not carried over; for the studies checked, unresolved V genes explain less than half of this, and the remainder is unexplained. Clonal size and the V and J genes are those of that table, whereas D and trimming came from the DNA. The sample's table lists a count of approximately 70 clones.

Regarding this clone: Base qualities are not provided; no much larger clone lies one nucleotide away.

The TCR originated in a human donor with Merkel cell carcinoma. Sequenced: CD4+ T cells from the tumor that bound a Merkel cell polyomavirus LT209-228 dextramer. Read against the paper, the sample's cell subset or site label means: CD4+ cells binding dextramer loaded with MCPyV large T-antigen peptide WEDLFCDESLSSPEPPSSSE (aa 209-228).

The sequenced DNA: TGTGCCTGGCTTACAAAGCGTTATAACAAAAGTCGGGCCAACGTCCTGACTTTC. Protein translation: CAWLTKRYNKSRANVLTF. The receptor chain draws on TRBV30 and TRBJ2-6, with no D gene named confidently. Taken from cysteine to phenylalanine, the CDR3 has 18 residues. Only the CDR3 portion is preserved as DNA: 54 bases, with reading frame beginning at the first base. V is clipped by 5 bases and J by 5 bases, and the sequence between their germline boundaries is 25 bases long. The germline V gene (reference sequence) specifies GTSNPN as CDR1 and SVGIG as CDR2.